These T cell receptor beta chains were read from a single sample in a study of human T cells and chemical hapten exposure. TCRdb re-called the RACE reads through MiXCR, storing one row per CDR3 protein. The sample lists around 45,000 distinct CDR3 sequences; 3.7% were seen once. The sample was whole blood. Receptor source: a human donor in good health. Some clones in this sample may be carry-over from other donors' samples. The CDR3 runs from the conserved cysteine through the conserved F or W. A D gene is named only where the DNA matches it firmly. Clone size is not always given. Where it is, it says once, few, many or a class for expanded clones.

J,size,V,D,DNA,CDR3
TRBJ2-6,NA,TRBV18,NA,TGTGCCAGCTCACCGGCAGGGGCCGCCTGGGCCAACGTCCTGACTTTC,CASSPAGAAWANVLTF
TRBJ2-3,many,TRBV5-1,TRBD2,TGCGCCAGCAGCTCACTAGCGGGAGTCTTCACAGATACGCAGTATTTT,CASSSLAGVFTDTQYF
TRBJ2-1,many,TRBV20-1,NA,TGCAGTGCCCACCGGGACGGTGGCCACAATGAGCAGTTCTTC,CSAHRDGGHNEQFF
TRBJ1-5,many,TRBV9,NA,TGTGCCAGCAGCGCGGGGACTAACAATCAGCCCCAGCATTTT,CASSAGTNNQPQHF
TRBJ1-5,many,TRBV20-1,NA,TGCAGTGCTATACACGGGAATCAGCCCCAGCATTTT,CSAIHGNQPQHF
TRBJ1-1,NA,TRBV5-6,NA,TGTGCCAGCAGTTCGGAGTTGGGGGGCTGGAACACTGAAGCTTTCTTT,CASSSELGGWNTEAFF
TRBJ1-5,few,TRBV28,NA,TGTGCCAGCAGTTTCGACAACCTTAGCAATCAGCCCCAGCATTTT,CASSFDNLSNQPQHF
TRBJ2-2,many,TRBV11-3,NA,TGTGCCAGCAGCGGAAGCCGGGACGCCACGGGGCGGGAGCTGTTTTTT,CASSGSRDATGRELFF
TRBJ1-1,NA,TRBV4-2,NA,TGTGCCAGCAGCCAAGATCATCACACTGAAGCTTTCTTT,CASSQDHHTEAFF
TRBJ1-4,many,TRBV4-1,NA,TGCGCCAGCAGCCAAGATCGGGCAGCTGAAAAACTGTTTTTT,CASSQDRAAEKLFF
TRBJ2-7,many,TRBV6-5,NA,TGTGCCAGCAGTTCCACTAGCGAGCAGTACTTC,CASSSTSEQYF